This T cell receptor (beta chain) comes out of a study of cytomegalovirus exposure and HLA in healthy donors. Study conclusions and caveats: Information on immune exposure was restricted to one variable (CMV serostatus).

The length of the CDR3 is 17 residues. J gave up 6 bases and V 1 base, and 9 bases lay outside the gene matches. Germline V gene data show CDR1 as SGHDN and CDR2 as FVKESK. The study ran its PCR with 60 Vbeta and 13 Jbeta primers. Measured with immunoSEQ multiplex PCR; TCRdb has only the in-frame clones, and not every one. The table has some 200,000 clones, roughly four fifths seen once. To note about this clone: Its antigen is not identified.

The chain employs TRBV14 and TRBJ2-2; 9 nucleotides line up with TRBD2. Sequenced sample: PBMCs. The sequence was collected from a woman aged 40 to 55 in good health and CMV-seronegative. The CDR3 reads CASSQGVLASGAGELFF. The CDR3 DNA reads TGTGCCAGCAGCCAAGGGGTGCTGGCTAGCGGGGCCGGGGAGCTGTTTTTT.